A single sample gave rise to the 24 T cell receptor beta chains below, sequenced in a study of blood T cell repertoires in COVID-19. Repertoires were generated with immunoSEQ multiplex PCR, while TCRdb's copy carries only in-frame clones and drops some. In the table there are approximately 77,000 clones, roughly 80% of which are singletons. Sequencing used peripheral blood. These receptors were obtained from a woman in her sixties or seventies with acute or convalescent COVID-19.

This clone came up once. Additional DNA sequences in this sample encode the identical CDR3. The chain uses TRBV2 and TRBJ1-1, with 9 nucleotides matching TRBD1. The CDR3 runs 13 residues. The trim removed 6 bases at V and 1 base at J, leaving 0 bases unmatched. The germline V gene has CDR1 SNHLY and CDR2 FYNNEI. The CDR3 protein is CASRGQGNTEAFF. CDR3 bases: TGTGCCAGCAGGGGACAGGGGAACACTGAAGCTTTCTTT.

The chain employs TRBV5-1 and TRBJ2-3; D perhaps matches TRBD1 (6 bases). Trimming removed 5 bases at V and 4 bases at J, with 17 bases between. Germline loops: CDR1 SGHRS, CDR2 YFSETQ. The CDR3 is made up of 15 amino acids. The CDR3 here is CASRGTLGGADTQYF. Written as DNA, the CDR3 is TGCGCCAGCAGGGGGACACTCGGAGGTGCAGATACGCAGTATTTT.

The chain is built from TRBV6-4 and TRBJ2-1; 9 bases fit TRBD1. In germline, CDR1 is MRHNA, CDR2 SNTAGT. J gave up 4 bases and V 6 bases, and 10 bases lay outside the gene matches. The CDR3 spans 16 residues. The CDR3 protein is CASRPRRDREYNEQFF. In DNA form, the CDR3 reads TGTGCCAGCAGACCTAGGCGGGACAGGGAGTACAATGAGCAGTTCTTC.

This chain links TRBV7-8 with TRBJ2-3; 13 nucleotides agree with TRBD2. The ends lost 4 bases at V and 0 bases at J; junction bases unmatched: 10. This CDR3 is built from 19 residues. Germline CDR1 reads SGHVS; CDR2 reads FQNEAQ. CDR3 residues: CASSSVLGLAGISTDTQYF. The CDR3 coding sequence is TGTGCCAGCAGCTCTGTTTTGGGACTAGCGGGAATTAGCACAGATACGCAGTATTTT.

The chain employs TRBV5-1 and TRBJ2-7; 11 positions match TRBD1. The germline gives CDR1 SGHRS, CDR2 YFSETQ. The CDR3 runs to 15 residues. Losses at the gene ends were 3 bases for V and 5 bases for J; bases not matched to a gene: 7. The CDR3 nucleotides are TGCGCCAGCAGCTGGGGACAGGGGGACGGGGACGAGCAGTACGTC. It translates to CASSWGQGDGDEQYV.

This clone was observed a handful of times. The CDR3 region has the DNA TGTGCCAGCAGTTCCGGACAGCCCACCGGGGAGCTGTTTTTT. This sequence encodes CASSSGQPTGELFF. The chain uses TRBV28 and TRBJ2-2; D might be TRBD1 (6 bases). Germline CDR1 is MDHEN and CDR2 is SYDVKM. Trimming took off 4 bases at V and 4 bases at J, with 10 bases between the two ends. This CDR3 has 14 amino acids.

V usage is TRBV4-1 and J usage is TRBJ1-1, with D hard to call. V was shortened by 0 bases and J by 4 bases, with 6 bases between the two germline ends. The germline V gene encodes CDR1 MGHRA and CDR2 YSYEKL. The CDR3 contains 13 residues. CDR3 nucleotide sequence: TGCGCCAGCAGCCAAGATCCGTTCACTGAAGCTTTCTTT. It encodes CASSQDPFTEAFF.

The J gene is TRBJ1-5, the V gene TRBV4-3; D unclear. The CDR3 totals 15 residues. From germline, CDR1 is LGHNA and CDR2 YSLEER. The V end lost 0 bases, the J end lost 7 bases, and 13 bases lay between the germline ends. CDR3 residues: CASSQDLGQEQPQHF. The CDR3 DNA follows: TGCGCCAGCAGCCAAGATCTTGGCCAGGAACAGCCCCAGCATTTT.

This chain uses TRBV7-3 with TRBJ2-3; no clear D gene. This CDR3 has 14 residues. Germline lookup yields CDR1 SGHTA and CDR2 FQGTGA. V was shortened by 2 bases and J by 2 bases, with 8 bases between the two germline ends. The CDR3 region is CASSLGYYTDTQYF. The DNA for the CDR3 is TGTGCCAGCAGCTTAGGTTACTACACAGATACGCAGTATTTT.

There are a few counts of this clone. This rearrangement joins TRBV7-3 to TRBJ1-3, with D possibly matching TRBD1 (5 bases). The germline CDR1 and CDR2 sequences are SGHTA and FQGTGA. Between the trimmed V and J ends, which lost 5 bases and 3 bases, there was a span of 14 bases. CDR3 size: 15 residues. The chain's CDR3 is CASSPYSGIGNTIYF. In DNA form, the CDR3 reads TGTGCCAGCAGCCCATACTCAGGGATTGGAAACACCATATATTTT.

The rearrangement uses TRBV7-2 and TRBJ2-3; TRBD2 matches at 10 bases. The germline V gene has CDR1 SGHTA and CDR2 FQGNSA. The CDR3 contains 16 residues. With 1 base clipped from V and 3 bases from J, the junction kept 4 bases outside the gene matches. This chain's CDR3 is CASSLGVSGGTDTQYF. The CDR3 DNA reads TGTGCCAGCAGCTTAGGTGTTAGCGGGGGGACAGATACGCAGTATTTT. Based on the CDR3 plus reference TRBV7-2 and TRBJ2-3, the full variable domain is GAGVSQSPSNKVTEKGKDVELRCDPISGHTALYWYRQSLGQGLEFLIYFQGNSAPDKSGLPSDRFSAERTGGSVSTLTIQRTQQEDSAVYLCASSLGVSGGTDTQYFGPGTRLTVL.

This clone has only one observation. The J gene is TRBJ2-1, the V gene TRBV7-9; 9 nucleotides align to TRBD1. V was clipped by 4 bases and J by 1 base; unmatched bases: 2. The CDR3 is 15 amino acids. Germline V gene lookup returns CDR1 SEHNR and CDR2 FQNEAQ (reference sequence). The CDR3 region is CASSSGQGSYNEQFF. The DNA for the CDR3 is TGTGCCAGCAGCTCGGGACAGGGATCCTACAATGAGCAGTTCTTC.

J is TRBJ2-7 and V is TRBV11-2; D is perhaps TRBD2 (5 bases). Germline V CDR1 and CDR2: SGHAT, FQNNGV. Trimming shortened V by 4 bases and J by 7 bases, and 5 bases separated the two germline ends. This CDR3 is built from 10 residues. The CDR3 here is CASSSGEQYF. DNA of the CDR3: TGTGCCAGCAGCTCGGGGGAGCAGTACTTC.

The V and J genes are TRBV5-1 and TRBJ1-6; 8 nucleotides match TRBD1. Germline CDR1 and CDR2: SGHRS and YFSETQ. The V gene end was trimmed by 5 bases and the J gene end by 7 bases; junction bases not matched to a gene: 8. This CDR3 contains 15 residues. The CDR3 spells CASSPGQGSNSPLHF. CDR3 nucleotide sequence: TGCGCCAGCAGTCCTGGACAGGGCTCGAATTCACCCCTCCACTTT.

The chain joins TRBV30 to TRBJ2-2, with D unresolved. CDR3 length: 12 residues. V was clipped by 1 base and J by 7 bases, with 7 bases between them. Looked up from germline, CDR1 is GTSNPN and CDR2 is SVGIG (reference sequence). The CDR3 here is CAWSASFGELFF. The CDR3 DNA follows: TGTGCCTGGAGTGCCAGTTTCGGGGAGCTGTTTTTT.

The V gene is TRBV3-1 (or the pseudogene TRBV3-2), the J gene TRBJ1-1, with D hard to call. CDR3 length: 13 amino acids. Germline lookup yields CDR1 LGHDT and CDR2 YNNKEL (reference sequence). V was cut by 4 bases and J by 4 bases, with 10 bases left in between. The CDR3 reads CASSRTGSTEAFF. The DNA for the CDR3 is TGTGCCAGCAGCCGGACGGGGAGCACTGAAGCTTTCTTT.

This chain joins TRBV10-3 and TRBJ1-5; D is undetermined. CDR3 length: 15 amino acids. Germline V gives CDR1 ENHRY, CDR2 SYGVKD. Trimming removed 2 bases at V and 6 bases at J, with 14 bases between. The CDR3 DNA reads TGTGCCATCAGTGAGGACTTGAGCCGCATTCAGCCCCAGCATTTT. Its translation: CAISEDLSRIQPQHF.

The table lists this clone with a count of one. The V call is TRBV2, the J call TRBJ2-5; TRBD1 agrees at 10 bases. From germline, CDR1 is SNHLY and CDR2 FYNNEI. The CDR3 is 15 residues long. Unmatched junction bases numbered 4, after V lost 4 bases and J lost 2 bases. As DNA, the CDR3 is TGTGCCAGCAGTGCAGACAGGGGGCAACAAGAGACCCAGTACTTC. Its translation: CASSADRGQQETQYF.

The chain recombines TRBV6-5 with TRBJ1-1; TRBD1 aligns across 9 bases. Germline V gene sequence: CDR1 MNHEY, CDR2 SVGAGI. The CDR3 is made up of 15 amino acids. J gave up 5 bases and V 3 bases, and 7 bases lay outside the gene matches. The CDR3 sequence is CASSYFGTGQTEAFF. In DNA form, the CDR3 reads TGTGCCAGCAGTTATTTCGGGACAGGGCAGACTGAAGCTTTCTTT.

The rearrangement links TRBV7-2 to TRBJ1-1; TRBD1 aligns across 7 bases. The CDR3 extends over 16 amino acids. The germline V gene encodes CDR1 SGHTA and CDR2 FQGNSA. The trim removed 2 bases at V and 1 base at J, leaving 7 bases unmatched. The CDR3 is CASSLFENRGNTEAFF. The CDR3 nucleotides read TGTGCCAGCAGCTTATTTGAGAACAGGGGGAACACTGAAGCTTTCTTT.

The CDR3 DNA sequence: TGCGCCAGCAGCTCGGGACAGATCCAAGAGACCCAGTACTTC. It yields the protein CASSSGQIQETQYF. The rearrangement links TRBV5-1 to TRBJ2-5; 7 bases are a match to TRBD1. Germline loops: CDR1 SGHRS, CDR2 YFSETQ. Trimming took 3 bases from V and 1 from J; bases not matched to a gene: 3. CDR3 size: 14 residues. Complete variable domain (other parts from reference TRBV5-1 and TRBJ2-5): KAGVTQTPRYLIKTRGQQVTLSCSPISGHRSVSWYQQTPGQGLQFLFEYFSETQRNKGNFPGRFSGRQFSNSRSEMNVSTLELGDSALYLCASSSGQIQETQYFGPGTRLLVL.

The chain carries TRBV4-3 and TRBJ2-7; weak D call: TRBD1 (6 bases). The CDR3 has 15 residues. Germline lookup yields CDR1 LGHNA and CDR2 YSLEER. Trimming left V 0 bases short and J 3 bases short, with 12 bases between. Written as DNA, the CDR3 is TGCGCCAGCAGCCAAGAAGGGGGAACCGTCTACGAGCAGTACTTC. Its protein is CASSQEGGTVYEQYF.

CDR3 DNA sequence: TGTGCCAGCAGCCCGACAGGGGGGTTGAACACTGAAGCTTTCTTT. Translated: CASSPTGGLNTEAFF. The genes are TRBV7-3 and TRBJ1-1, with 9 nucleotides matching TRBD1. The trim removed 5 bases at V and 0 bases at J, leaving 4 bases unmatched. Germline V CDR1 and CDR2: SGHTA, FQGTGA. The length of the CDR3 is 15 residues.

V is TRBV3-1 (or the pseudogene TRBV3-2) and J is TRBJ2-1, with D maybe TRBD2 (6 bases). Germline CDR1 is LGHDT and CDR2 is YNNKEL (reference sequence). The germline V and J ends were trimmed by 4 bases and 6 bases, with 10 bases remaining between them. The CDR3 runs to 13 residues. CDR3 protein: CASSPRDFNEQFF. CDR3 nucleotide sequence: TGTGCCAGCAGCCCCCGGGACTTCAATGAGCAGTTCTTC.